This T cell receptor (beta chain) was found in a study of cytomegalovirus exposure and HLA in healthy donors. Across the whole study: Earlier work reported 117 million unique TCR beta sequences from some 180 million T cells.

PCR was performed using 60 Vbeta and 13 Jbeta primers. The authors' processing: Later work found 80 million or so unique TCR beta chains, with roughly 11 million shared. Here immunoSEQ multiplex PCR was the method, and the copy in TCRdb shows in-frame clones only, minus some. The V and J calls and clone size were taken over from that table, and D and trimming were inferred from the DNA. Of more than 150,000 clones listed, under 80% are singletons. The CDR3 extends over 15 amino acids. The V and J ends lost 4 bases and 4 bases respectively, with 11 bases between them. In germline, CDR1 is SGHNT, CDR2 YENEEA.

This TCR derives from a woman in her 30s in good health and CMV-seropositive. The chain joins TRBV11-3 to TRBJ2-6, with D possibly being TRBD2 (6 bases). Sequenced sample: PBMCs. The CDR3 DNA sequence: TGTGCCAGCAGCTCGCGGACTACAGGGGCCAACGTCCTGACTTTC. It specifies CASSSRTTGANVLTF.